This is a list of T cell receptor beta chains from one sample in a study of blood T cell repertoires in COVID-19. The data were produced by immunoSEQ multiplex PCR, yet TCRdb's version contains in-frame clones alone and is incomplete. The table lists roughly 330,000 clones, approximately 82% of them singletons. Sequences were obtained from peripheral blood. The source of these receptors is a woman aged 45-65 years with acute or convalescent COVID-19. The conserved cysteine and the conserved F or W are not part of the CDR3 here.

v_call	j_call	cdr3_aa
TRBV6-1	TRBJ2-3	ASSEQTSGASTDTQY
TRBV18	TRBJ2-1	ASSPGQGVYNEQF
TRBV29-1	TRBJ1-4	SVGTGSNEKLF
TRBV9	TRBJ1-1	ASTESATGRSEAF
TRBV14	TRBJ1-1	ASSQVLLYTEAF
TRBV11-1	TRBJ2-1	ASSLRDTEQF
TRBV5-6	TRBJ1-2	ASSLVLNYGYT
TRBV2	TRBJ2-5	ASRVTGGSGEETQY
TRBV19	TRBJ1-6	ASSRRQAQTPLH
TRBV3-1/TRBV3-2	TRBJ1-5	ASSRDRRNQPQH
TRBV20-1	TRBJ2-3	SASERISTGTDTQY
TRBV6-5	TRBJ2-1	ASKREQGNEQF
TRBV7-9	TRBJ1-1	ASSSLGGVTEAF
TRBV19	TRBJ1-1	ASTADRYGPNTEAF
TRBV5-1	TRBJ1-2	ASSLGGTGDYGYT